This T cell receptor beta chain was recovered during a study of PD-L1 blockade in urothelial cancer. Study overall: Each blood sample yielded a median of around 130,000 T cells.

This clone showed up just once. Profiling relied on immunoSEQ multiplex PCR, and the TCRdb table lists in-frame clones only, not all of them. The sample has about 26,000 clones, around 88% seen once. The J segment lost 6 bases and the V segment lost 6 bases, leaving 8 bases of the junction unmatched. The CDR3 has 15 residues. Germline-derived CDR1 and CDR2 are SNHLY and FYNNEI. This chain joins TRBV2 and TRBJ1-4; 9 bases are shared with TRBD1. The material was PBMCs, obtained around atezolizumab (anti-PD-L1) treatment. This TCR came from a man aged 55 to 70 with urothelial cancer. CDR3 amino acids: CASRGDRAGDEKLFF. The CDR3 bases are TGTGCCAGCAGGGGGGACAGGGCGGGGGATGAAAAACTGTTTTTT. The whole variable domain, remainder taken from reference TRBV2 and TRBJ1-4, is EPEVTQTPSHQVTQMGQEVILRCVPISNHLYFYWYRQILGQKVEFLVSFYNNEISEKSEIFDDQFSVERPDGSNFTLKIRSTKLEDSAMYFCASRGDRAGDEKLFFGSGTQLSVL.